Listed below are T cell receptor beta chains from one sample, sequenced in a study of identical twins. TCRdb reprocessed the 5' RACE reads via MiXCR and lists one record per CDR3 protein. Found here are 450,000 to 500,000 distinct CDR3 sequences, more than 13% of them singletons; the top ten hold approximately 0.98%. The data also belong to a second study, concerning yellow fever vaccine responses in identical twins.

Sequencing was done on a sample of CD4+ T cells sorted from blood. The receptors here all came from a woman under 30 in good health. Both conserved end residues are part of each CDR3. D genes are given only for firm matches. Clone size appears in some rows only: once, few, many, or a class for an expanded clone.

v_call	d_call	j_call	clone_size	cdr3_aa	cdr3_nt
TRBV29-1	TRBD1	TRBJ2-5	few	CSVDGGSGQMKATQYF	TGCAGCGTTGACGGAGGATCGGGACAGATGAAGGCGACCCAGTACTTC
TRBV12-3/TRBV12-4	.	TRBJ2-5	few	CASSFRSETQYF	TGTGCCAGCAGTTTTCGGTCGGAGACCCAGTACTTC
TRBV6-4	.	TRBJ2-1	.	CASSDSKDNEQFF	TGTGCCAGCAGTGACTCAAAGGACAATGAGCAGTTCTTC
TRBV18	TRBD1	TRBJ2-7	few	CASSLTTGEQQYF	TGTGCCAGCTCACTCACGACAGGGGAACAACAGTACTTC
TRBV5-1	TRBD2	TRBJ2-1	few	CATTKVGGVYNEQFF	TGCGCCACCACGAAAGTGGGAGGGGTCTACAATGAGCAGTTCTTC
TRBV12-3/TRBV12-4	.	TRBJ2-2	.	CASSLTYGELFF	TGTGCCAGCAGTCTGACTTACGGGGAGCTGTTTTTT
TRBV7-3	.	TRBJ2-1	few	CASSTTGKSSYNEQFF	TGTGCCAGCAGCACAACTGGAAAGAGCTCCTACAATGAGCAGTTCTTC
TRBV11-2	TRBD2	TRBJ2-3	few	CASSFEGGERETTDTQYF	TGTGCCAGCAGCTTTGAAGGAGGGGAGCGGGAGACCACAGATACGCAGTATTTT
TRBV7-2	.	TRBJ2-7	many	CASSLGDLPYEQYF	TGTGCCAGCAGCTTAGGGGACTTACCCTACGAGCAGTACTTC
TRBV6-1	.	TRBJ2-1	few	CASSAVGNEQFF	TGTGCCAGCAGTGCCGTGGGGAATGAGCAGTTCTTC
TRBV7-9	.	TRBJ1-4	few	CASSLARGKLFF	TGTGCCAGCAGCTTAGCGAGGGGGAAACTGTTTTTT
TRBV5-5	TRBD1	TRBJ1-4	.	CASSLAGGTGGEKLFF	TGTGCCAGCAGCTTGGCCGGGGGGACAGGGGGAGAAAAACTGTTTTTT
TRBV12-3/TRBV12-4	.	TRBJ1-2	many	CASRGRNYGYTF	TGTGCCAGCAGGGGACGGAACTATGGCTACACCTTC
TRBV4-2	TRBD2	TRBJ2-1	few	CASSPLGLAGGSYNEQFF	TGTGCCAGCAGCCCCCTAGGACTAGCGGGAGGCTCCTACAATGAGCAGTTCTTC
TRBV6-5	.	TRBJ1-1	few	CASRKGPTEAFF	TGTGCCAGCAGAAAGGGACCTACTGAAGCTTTCTTT
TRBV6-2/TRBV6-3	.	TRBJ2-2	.	CASRNYPTRRGGTNYTGELFF	TGTGCCAGCAGAAATTACCCCACTCGGAGGGGGGGGACTAATTACACCGGGGAGCTGTTTTTT
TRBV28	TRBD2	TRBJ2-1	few	CASEPSGRTNEQFF	TGTGCCAGCGAGCCTAGCGGGAGAACCAATGAGCAGTTCTTC
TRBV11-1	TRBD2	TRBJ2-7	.	CASSPGPGTSGKIYEQYF	TGTGCCAGCAGCCCGGGTCCCGGGACTAGCGGGAAGATCTACGAGCAGTACTTC
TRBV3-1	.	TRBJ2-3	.	CASSQDLGGADTQYF	TGTGCCAGCAGCCAAGATTTGGGGGGCGCAGATACGCAGTATTTT
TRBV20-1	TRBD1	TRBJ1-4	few	CSAAQGAANEKLFF	TGCAGTGCTGCACAGGGGGCAGCTAATGAAAAACTGTTTTTT
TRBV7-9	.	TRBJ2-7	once	CASSLALAEHYF	TGTGCCAGCAGCTTAGCTTTGGCCGAGCACTACTTC
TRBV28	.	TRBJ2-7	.	CASSSPGRTIYEQYF	TGTGCCAGCAGTTCTCCGGGACGCACCATCTACGAGCAGTACTTC
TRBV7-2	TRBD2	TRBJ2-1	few	CASSLTRGAYNEQFF	TGTGCCAGCAGCTTAACACGGGGGGCCTACAATGAGCAGTTCTTC
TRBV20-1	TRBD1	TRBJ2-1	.	CSKTGGRGNEQFF	TGCAGCAAAACAGGGGGGCGGGGCAATGAGCAGTTCTTC
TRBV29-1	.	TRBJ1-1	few	CSLGRGKTNTEAFF	TGCAGCCTTGGGCGGGGGAAGACGAACACTGAAGCTTTCTTT
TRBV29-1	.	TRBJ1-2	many	CSAGSGGYGYTF	TGCAGCGCCGGTTCCGGGGGCTATGGCTACACCTTC
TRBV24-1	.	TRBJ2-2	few	CATSAPGPTTGELFF	TGTGCCACCAGTGCCCCGGGACCAACAACCGGGGAGCTGTTTTTT
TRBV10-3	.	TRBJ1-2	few	CAISGGREGYGYTF	TGTGCCATCAGTGGCGGCAGGGAAGGCTATGGCTACACCTTC
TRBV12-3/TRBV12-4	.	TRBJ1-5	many	CASLLWGRGDGQPQHF	TGTGCCAGCCTATTGTGGGGTCGGGGGGACGGTCAGCCCCAGCATTTT
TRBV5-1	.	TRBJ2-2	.	CASREPGTQNTGELFF	TGCGCCAGCAGAGAGCCCGGGACCCAGAACACCGGGGAGCTGTTTTTT
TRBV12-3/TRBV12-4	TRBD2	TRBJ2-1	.	CAICPGVSGLAGGNEQFF	TGTGCCATCTGTCCAGGCGTGTCGGGACTAGCGGGGGGAAATGAGCAGTTCTTC
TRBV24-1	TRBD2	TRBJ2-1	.	CATSDSSGGALGEQFF	TGTGCCACCAGTGATTCTAGCGGGGGGGCCTTAGGTGAGCAGTTCTTC
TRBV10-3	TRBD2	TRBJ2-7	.	CAIKSTSGNSYEQYF	TGTGCCATCAAGAGCACGAGCGGGAACTCCTACGAGCAGTACTTC
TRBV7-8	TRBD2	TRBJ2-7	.	CASRRSGDAYEQYF	TGTGCCAGCAGACGTAGCGGGGATGCCTACGAGCAGTACTTC
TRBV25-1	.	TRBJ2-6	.	CASSEYMHSGANVLTF	TGTGCCAGCAGTGAATATATGCACTCTGGGGCCAACGTCCTGACTTTC
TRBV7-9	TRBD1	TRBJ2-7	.	CASSSRGQGTHEQYF	TGTGCCAGCAGCTCTCGTGGACAGGGGACTCACGAGCAGTACTTC
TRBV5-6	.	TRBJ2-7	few	CASSLAGNFVNEQYF	TGTGCCAGCAGCTTGGCCGGAAACTTCGTCAACGAGCAGTACTTC
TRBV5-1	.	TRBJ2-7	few	CASSNTGNEQYF	TGCGCCAGCAGTAACACAGGAAACGAGCAGTACTTC
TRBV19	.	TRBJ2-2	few	CASSRIRGGTGELFF	TGTGCCAGTAGTAGGATCAGGGGGGGCACCGGGGAGCTGTTTTTT
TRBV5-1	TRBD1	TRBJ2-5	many	CASSLAGTGLETQYF	TGCGCCAGCAGCTTGGCCGGGACAGGGTTAGAGACCCAGTACTTC
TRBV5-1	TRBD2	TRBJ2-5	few	CASRVGRGGETQYF	TGCGCCAGCAGGGTCGGACGGGGGGGAGAGACCCAGTACTTC
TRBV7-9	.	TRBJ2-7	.	CASSLSLREQYF	TGTGCCAGCAGCTTATCGCTTAGAGAGCAGTACTTC
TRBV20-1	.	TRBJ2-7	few	CSATGDSHEQYF	TGCAGTGCTACCGGCGACTCGCACGAGCAGTACTTC
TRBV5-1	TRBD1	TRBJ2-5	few	CASSPAGTGVQETQYF	TGCGCCAGCAGCCCAGCCGGGACAGGGGTCCAAGAGACCCAGTACTTC
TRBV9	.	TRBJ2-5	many	CASSVGDIIQETQYF	TGTGCCAGCAGCGTAGGGGACATCATCCAAGAGACCCAGTACTTC
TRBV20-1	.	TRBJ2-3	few	CSAVRGSSTDTQYF	TGCAGTGCAGTGAGAGGATCTAGCACAGATACGCAGTATTTT
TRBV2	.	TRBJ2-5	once	CASSEILGVSATQYF	TGTGCCAGCAGTGAAATTTTAGGGGTTAGTGCGACCCAGTACTTC
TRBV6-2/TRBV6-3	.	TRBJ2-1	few	CASSQGWNEQFF	TGTGCCAGCAGTCAGGGCTGGAATGAGCAGTTCTTC
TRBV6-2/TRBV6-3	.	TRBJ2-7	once	CASSSTIYEQYF	TGTGCCAGCAGTTCGACAATCTACGAGCAGTACTTC
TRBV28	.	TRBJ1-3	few	CASSPGQYLGNTIYF	TGTGCCAGCAGTCCGGGACAATACCTTGGAAACACCATATATTTT
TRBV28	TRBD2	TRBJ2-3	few	CASSERGGPPYTDTQYF	TGTGCCAGCAGTGAGCGGGGAGGACCCCCCTACACAGATACGCAGTATTTT